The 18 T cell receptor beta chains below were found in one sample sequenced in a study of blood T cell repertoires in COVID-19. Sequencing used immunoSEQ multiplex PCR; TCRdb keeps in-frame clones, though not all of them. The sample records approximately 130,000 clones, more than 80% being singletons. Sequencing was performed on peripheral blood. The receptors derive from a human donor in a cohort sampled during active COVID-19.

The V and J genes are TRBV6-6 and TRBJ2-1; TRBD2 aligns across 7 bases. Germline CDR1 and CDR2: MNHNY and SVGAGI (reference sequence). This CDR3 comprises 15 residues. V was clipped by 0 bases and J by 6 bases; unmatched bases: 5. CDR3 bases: TGTGCCAGCAGTTACTCTCTTGGGGGGGGCAATGAGCAGTTCTTC. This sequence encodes CASSYSLGGGNEQFF.

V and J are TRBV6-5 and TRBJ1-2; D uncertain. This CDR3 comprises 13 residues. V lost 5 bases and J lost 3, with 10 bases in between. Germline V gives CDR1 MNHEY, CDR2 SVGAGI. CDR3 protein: CASSQAGDYGYTF. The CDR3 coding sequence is TGTGCCAGCAGTCAGGCCGGGGACTATGGCTACACCTTC.

The CDR3 loop reads CASRQGIYNEQFF. The DNA of the CDR3 is TGCGCCAGCAGACAGGGGATCTACAATGAGCAGTTCTTC. This sequence joins TRBV10-2 and TRBJ2-1; 7 nucleotides match TRBD1. Trimming took 6 bases from V and 3 from J; bases not matched to a gene: 2. There are 13 residues in the CDR3. Germline-derived CDR1 and CDR2 are WSHSY and SAAADI.

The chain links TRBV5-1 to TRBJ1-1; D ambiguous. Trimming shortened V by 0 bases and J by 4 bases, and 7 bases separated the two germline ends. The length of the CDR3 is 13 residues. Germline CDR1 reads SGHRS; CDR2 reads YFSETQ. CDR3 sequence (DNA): TGCGCCAGCAGCTTGGTCCGCGGCACTGAAGCTTTCTTT. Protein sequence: CASSLVRGTEAFF.

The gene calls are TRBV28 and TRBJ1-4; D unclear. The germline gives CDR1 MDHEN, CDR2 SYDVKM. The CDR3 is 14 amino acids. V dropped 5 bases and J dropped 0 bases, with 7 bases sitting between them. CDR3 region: CASSTHTTNEKLFF. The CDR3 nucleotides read TGTGCCAGCAGTACACACACAACTAATGAAAAACTGTTTTTT.

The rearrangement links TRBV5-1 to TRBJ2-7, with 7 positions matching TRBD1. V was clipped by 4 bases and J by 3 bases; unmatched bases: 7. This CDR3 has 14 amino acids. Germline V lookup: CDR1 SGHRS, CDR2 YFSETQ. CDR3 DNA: TGCGCCAGCAGCCCCGGGACAGTTAACTACGAGCAGTACTTC. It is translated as CASSPGTVNYEQYF.

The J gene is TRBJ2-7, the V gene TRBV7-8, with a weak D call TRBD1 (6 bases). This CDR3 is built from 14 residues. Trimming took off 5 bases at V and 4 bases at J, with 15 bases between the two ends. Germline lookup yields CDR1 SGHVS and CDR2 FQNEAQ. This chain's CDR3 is CASSPTGRGYEQYV. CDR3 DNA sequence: TGTGCCAGCAGCCCGACGGGTAGGGGGTACGAGCAGTACGTC.

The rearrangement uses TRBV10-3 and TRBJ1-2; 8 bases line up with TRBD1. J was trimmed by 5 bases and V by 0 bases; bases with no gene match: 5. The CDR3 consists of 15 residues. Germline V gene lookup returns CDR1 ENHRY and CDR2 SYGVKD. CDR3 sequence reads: CAISESDRGGYGYTF. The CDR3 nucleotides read TGTGCCATCAGTGAGTCTGACAGGGGAGGATATGGCTACACCTTC.

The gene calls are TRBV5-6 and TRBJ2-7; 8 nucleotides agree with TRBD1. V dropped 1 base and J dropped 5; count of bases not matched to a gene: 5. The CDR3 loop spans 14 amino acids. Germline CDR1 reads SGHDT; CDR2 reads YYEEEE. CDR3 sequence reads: CASSLPGGEDEQYF. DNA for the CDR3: TGTGCCAGCAGCTTGCCAGGGGGCGAGGACGAGCAGTACTTC.

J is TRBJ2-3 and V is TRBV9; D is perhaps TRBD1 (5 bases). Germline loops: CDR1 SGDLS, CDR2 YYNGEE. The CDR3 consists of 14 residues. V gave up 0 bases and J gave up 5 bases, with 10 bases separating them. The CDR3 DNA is TGTGCCAGCAGCGTAGCGCAGGGTTTAGATACGCAGTATTTT. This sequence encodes CASSVAQGLDTQYF.

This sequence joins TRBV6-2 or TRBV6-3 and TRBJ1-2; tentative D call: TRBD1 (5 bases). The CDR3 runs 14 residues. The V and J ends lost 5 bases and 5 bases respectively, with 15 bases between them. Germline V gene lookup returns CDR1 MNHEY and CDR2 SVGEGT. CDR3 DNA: TGTGCCAGCAGTCAGAGTCCGGGACTTTATGGCTACACCTTC. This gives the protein CASSQSPGLYGYTF.

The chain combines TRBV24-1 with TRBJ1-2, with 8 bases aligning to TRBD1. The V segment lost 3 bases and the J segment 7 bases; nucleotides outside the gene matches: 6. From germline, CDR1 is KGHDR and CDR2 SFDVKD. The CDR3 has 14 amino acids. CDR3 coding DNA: TGTGCCACCAGTGATGGCGACAGGGGCTCTGGCTACACCTTC. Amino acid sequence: CATSDGDRGSGYTF.

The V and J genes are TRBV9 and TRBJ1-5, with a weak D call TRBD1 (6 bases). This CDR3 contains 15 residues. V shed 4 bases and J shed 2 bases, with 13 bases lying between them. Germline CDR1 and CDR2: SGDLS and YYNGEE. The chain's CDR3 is CASSSQAGGNQPQHF. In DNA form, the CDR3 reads TGTGCCAGCAGCTCCCAGGCAGGGGGCAATCAGCCCCAGCATTTT. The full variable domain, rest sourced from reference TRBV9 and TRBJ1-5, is DSGVTQTPKHLITATGQRVTLRCSPRSGDLSVYWYQQSLDQGLQFLIQYYNGEERAKGNILERFSAQQFPDLHSELNLSSLELGDSALYFCASSSQAGGNQPQHFGDGTRLSIL.

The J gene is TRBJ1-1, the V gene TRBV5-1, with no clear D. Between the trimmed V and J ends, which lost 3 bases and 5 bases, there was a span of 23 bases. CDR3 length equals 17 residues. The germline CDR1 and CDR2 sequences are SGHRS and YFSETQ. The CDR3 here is CASSSLRLLGGETEAFF. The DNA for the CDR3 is TGCGCCAGCAGCTCCCTAAGACTCTTGGGAGGAGAAACTGAAGCTTTCTTT.

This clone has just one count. The CDR3 spells CASSPLLTGELFF. In DNA, the CDR3 is TGTGCCAGCAGCCCCCTCCTCACCGGGGAGCTGTTTTTT. V and J are TRBV12-3 or TRBV12-4 and TRBJ2-2, with D uncertain. Deletions cut 6 bases from V and 4 bases from J, with 9 bases between. The CDR3 totals 13 residues.

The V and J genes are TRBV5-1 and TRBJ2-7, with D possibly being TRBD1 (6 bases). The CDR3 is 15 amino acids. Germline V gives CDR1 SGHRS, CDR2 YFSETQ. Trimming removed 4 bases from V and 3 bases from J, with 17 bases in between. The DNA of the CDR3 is TGCGCCAGCAGCCCGGACAGAGGAATATACTACGAGCAGTACGTC. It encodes CASSPDRGIYYEQYV.

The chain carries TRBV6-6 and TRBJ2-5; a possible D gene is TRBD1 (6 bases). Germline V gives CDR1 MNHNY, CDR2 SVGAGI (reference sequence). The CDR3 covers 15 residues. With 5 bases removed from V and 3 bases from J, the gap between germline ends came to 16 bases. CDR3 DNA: TGTGCCAGCAGTGGGACCAGGGGTAGGGAAGAGACCCAGTACTTC. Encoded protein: CASSGTRGREETQYF.

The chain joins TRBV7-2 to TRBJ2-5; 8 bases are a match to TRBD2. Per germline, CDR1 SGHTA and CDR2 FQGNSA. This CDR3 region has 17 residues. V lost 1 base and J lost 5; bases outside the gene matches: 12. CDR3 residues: CASSLGVLAGSRETQYF. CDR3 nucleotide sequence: TGTGCCAGCAGCTTAGGGGTTTTAGCGGGATCGCGGGAGACCCAGTACTTC.